A selection of T cell receptor beta chains follows, all from one sample in a study of graft-versus-host responses after intestinal transplantation. Sequencing was performed with immunoSEQ multiplex PCR; in TCRdb, only in-frame clones are kept and a portion is missing. Here the sample spans tens of thousands of clones, 91% being singletons. For these TCRs, the target antigens are not known. Specimen: unstimulated CD4+ T cells sorted from spleen or lymph node cells, collected before intestinal transplant. These receptors all come from a human donor who received an intestinal transplant. Both conserved end residues are part of each CDR3. The order of the fields is V gene, D gene, clone size, J gene, CDR3 DNA, CDR3 protein. D genes are given only for firm matches. Where a row states a size, it is once, few, many or the class of an expanded clone; other rows omit it.

TRBV21-1	-	-	TRBJ2-1	TGTGCCAAAAAGCGGGGGGGCTACAATGAGCAGTTCTTC	CAKKRGGYNEQFF
TRBV2	TRBD1	-	TRBJ2-5	TGTGCCAGCAGTGGAGGTCGCGGGACAGGGGGCGCGGGGGAGACCCAGTACTTC	CASSGGRGTGGAGETQYF
TRBV20-1	-	-	TRBJ2-1	TGCAGCGCCGAAGCCCACAATGAGCAGTTCTTC	CSAEAHNEQFF
TRBV10-2	-	-	TRBJ2-2	TGCGCCAGCAGTGGAGCAGGGGCAAGCACCGGGGAGCTGTTTTTT	CASSGAGASTGELFF
TRBV5-6	-	few	TRBJ1-1	TGTGCCAGCAGCTTGGAACAGGGACGGTTGGCTTTCTTT	CASSLEQGRLAFF
TRBV19	TRBD2	-	TRBJ2-7	TGTGCCAGTAGTAGGGTTAGCGGGGACCCCTACGAGCAGTACTTC	CASSRVSGDPYEQYF
TRBV5-5	-	-	TRBJ1-1	TGTGCCAGCAGCTTCGGCAGGACAACTTTCTTT	CASSFGRTTFF
TRBV6-1	TRBD2	-	TRBJ2-7	TGTGCCAGCAGGGGGTTCGGGGGGGGGAGAGATACGCAGTACTTC	CASRGFGGGRDTQYF
TRBV7-2	-	-	TRBJ1-1	TGTGCCAGCAGCTTATCTGGTCAGGGGTTTATTGCTTTCTTT	CASSLSGQGFIAFF
TRBV19	-	-	TRBJ2-4	TGTGCCAGTAGTATCCACCCAGGGCAGATCTCCTCCTACATTCAGTACTTC	CASSIHPGQISSYIQYF
TRBV27	-	-	TRBJ1-6	TGTGCCAGCAGTGCGGGATCCTATTCACCCCTCCACTTT	CASSAGSYSPLHF
TRBV6-6	TRBD2	-	TRBJ2-2	TGTGCCAGCAGTTCGGGACTAGCCACCGGGGAGCTGTTTTTT	CASSSGLATGELFF
TRBV19	-	-	TRBJ2-3	TGTGCCAGTAGTACTGTCGCGGGGTCAGATACGCAGTATTTT	CASSTVAGSDTQYF
TRBV14	TRBD2	-	TRBJ2-1	TGTGCCAGCAGCGCGGGGCTAGCGGGCACCAATGAGCAGTTCTTC	CASSAGLAGTNEQFF
TRBV6-5	TRBD1	-	TRBJ2-7	TGTGCCAGCAGTTACACCGACAGGACAGGGGAGCAGTACTTC	CASSYTDRTGEQYF
TRBV7-2	TRBD1	-	TRBJ2-5	TGTGCCAGCAGCCCCGACAGGGGCGGAGAGACCCAGTACTTC	CASSPDRGGETQYF
TRBV30	-	-	TRBJ1-5	TGTGCCTGGAGCACCCGGACAGCGCTACAGCCCCAGCATTTT	CAWSTRTALQPQHF
TRBV10-3	TRBD2	-	TRBJ2-3	TGTGCCACCGGGGGGACGGCGGTGACAGATACGCAGTATTTT	CATGGTAVTDTQYF
TRBV7-8	-	-	TRBJ2-7	TGTGCCAGCAGCTTAGAGGTGGACAACACCTACGAGCAGTACTTC	CASSLEVDNTYEQYF
TRBV9	TRBD1	-	TRBJ2-6	TGTGCCAGCAGCGCCGCAGGGGGCGGCTCTGGGGCCAACGTCCTGACTTTC	CASSAAGGGSGANVLTF
TRBV30	-	-	TRBJ1-1	TGTGCCTGGAGTGGACTGTCCACTGAAGCTTTCTTT	CAWSGLSTEAFF
TRBV5-1	TRBD1	-	TRBJ2-7	TGCGCCAGCAGCTTTGGACAGGGGGCAAATCTGGACGAGCAGTACTTC	CASSFGQGANLDEQYF
TRBV19	-	-	TRBJ2-7	TGTGCCAGTAGTATAGGGTCTAGTTACGAGCAGTACTTC	CASSIGSSYEQYF
TRBV10-3	TRBD1	few	TRBJ2-3	TGTGCCATCAGTATCGGGGGACAGGGGAGCAGTACGCAGTATTTT	CAISIGGQGSSTQYF
TRBV9	-	-	TRBJ1-2	TGTGCCAGCAGCGTGGGAGTCTATGGCTACACCTTC	CASSVGVYGYTF
TRBV7-6	-	once	TRBJ1-3	TGTGCCAGCAGCCCAACAGACAGGAGCTCTGGAAACACCATATATTTT	CASSPTDRSSGNTIYF